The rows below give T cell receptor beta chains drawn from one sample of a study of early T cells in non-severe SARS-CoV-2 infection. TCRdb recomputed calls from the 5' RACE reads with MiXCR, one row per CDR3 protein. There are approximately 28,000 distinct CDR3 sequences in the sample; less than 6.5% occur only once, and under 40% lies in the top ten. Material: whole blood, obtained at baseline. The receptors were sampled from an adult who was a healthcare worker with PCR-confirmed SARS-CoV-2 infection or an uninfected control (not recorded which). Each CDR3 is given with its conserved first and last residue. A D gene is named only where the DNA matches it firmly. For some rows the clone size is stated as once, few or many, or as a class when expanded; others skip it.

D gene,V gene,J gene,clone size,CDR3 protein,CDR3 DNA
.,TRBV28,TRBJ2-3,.,CASSTVVRDTQYF,TGTGCCAGCAGTACTGTAGTTAGGGATACGCAGTATTTT
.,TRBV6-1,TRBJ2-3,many,CASSWNGDSPSDTQYF,TGTGCCAGCAGTTGGAACGGGGACTCCCCATCTGATACGCAGTATTTT
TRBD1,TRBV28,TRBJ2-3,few,CASSHRGGWEDTQYF,TGTGCCAGCAGTCACAGGGGTGGATGGGAAGATACGCAGTATTTT
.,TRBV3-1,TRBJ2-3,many,CASSQNQVSTDTQYF,TGTGCCAGCAGCCAAAACCAGGTTAGCACAGATACGCAGTATTTT
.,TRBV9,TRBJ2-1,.,CASSGYRDGLDNEQFF,TGTGCCAGCAGCGGGTACAGGGACGGGCTAGACAATGAGCAGTTCTTC
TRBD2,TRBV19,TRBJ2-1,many,CARPVVGREEFSNEQFF,TGTGCCAGGCCGGTGGTAGGGCGGGAGGAATTTAGCAATGAGCAGTTCTTC
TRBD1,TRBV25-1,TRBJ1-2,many,CASSEGDSLVRLAGYTF,TGTGCCAGCAGTGAGGGGGACAGCCTCGTAAGATTGGCTGGCTACACCTTC
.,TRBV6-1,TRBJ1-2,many,CASKADRSDYGYTF,TGTGCCAGCAAAGCCGACAGGTCAGACTATGGCTACACCTTC
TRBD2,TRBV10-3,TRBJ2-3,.,CATTRGSPGGGYTQYF,TGTGCCACGACCCGCGGGTCCCCGGGAGGAGGATATACGCAGTATTTT
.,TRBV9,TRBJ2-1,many,CASSVAYRNEQFF,TGTGCCAGCAGCGTAGCTTACAGGAATGAGCAGTTCTTC
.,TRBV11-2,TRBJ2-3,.,CASSLARDGADTQYF,TGTGCCAGCAGCTTAGCTAGGGACGGGGCAGATACGCAGTATTTT
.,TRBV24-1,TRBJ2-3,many,CATSDPNGVDTQYF,TGTGCCACCAGTGATCCGAATGGGGTAGATACGCAGTATTTT
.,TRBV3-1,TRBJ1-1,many,CASRSKGRVTEAFF,TGTGCCAGCAGGTCTAAGGGGAGGGTCACTGAAGCTTTCTTT
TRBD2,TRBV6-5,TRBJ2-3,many,CASSLSWLAGGFGVSDTQYF,TGTGCCAGCAGCCTATCCTGGCTAGCGGGAGGTTTTGGGGTCTCGGATACGCAGTATTTT
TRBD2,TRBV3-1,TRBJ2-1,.,CASSQRRLAGGYNEQFF,TGTGCCAGCAGCCAAAGAAGGCTAGCGGGAGGTTACAATGAGCAGTTCTTC
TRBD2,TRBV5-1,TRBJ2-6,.,CASSYSSGSSGANVLTF,TGCGCCAGCAGCTACTCTAGCGGGAGTTCTGGGGCCAACGTCCTGACTTTC
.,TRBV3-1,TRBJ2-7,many,CASSRGVSSYEQYF,TGTGCCAGCAGCCGCGGGGTGAGCTCCTACGAGCAGTACTTC
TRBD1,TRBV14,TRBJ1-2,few,CASSNRGVYGYTF,TGTGCCAGCAGCAACAGGGGAGTCTATGGCTACACCTTC
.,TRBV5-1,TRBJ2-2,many,CASSLRAGQLFF,TGCGCCAGCAGCTTGAGGGCAGGGCAGTTGTTTTTT
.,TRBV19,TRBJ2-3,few,CASNFPGASTDTQYF,TGTGCCAGTAACTTCCCGGGGGCCAGCACAGATACGCAGTATTTT
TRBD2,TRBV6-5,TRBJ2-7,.,CASMGGYEQYF,TGTGCCAGCATGGGGGGGTACGAGCAGTACTTC
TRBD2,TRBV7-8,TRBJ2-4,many,CASSFGAEREFFKNIQYF,TGTGCCAGCAGCTTTGGTGCCGAGCGGGAGTTCTTCAAAAACATTCAGTACTTC
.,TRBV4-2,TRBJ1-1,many,CASSQIRLRAEQNTEAFF,TGTGCCAGCAGCCAGATCCGACTTAGGGCAGAGCAGAACACTGAAGCTTTCTTT
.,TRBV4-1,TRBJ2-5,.,CASSRQGQETQYF,TGCGCCAGCAGCCGTCAGGGGCAAGAGACCCAGTACTTC
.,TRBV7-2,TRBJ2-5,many,CASSLSIMETQYF,TGTGCCAGCAGCTTATCCATCATGGAGACCCAGTACTTC
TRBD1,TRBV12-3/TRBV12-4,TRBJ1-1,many,CASSLWTGNTEAFF,TGTGCCAGCAGTTTATGGACAGGGAACACTGAAGCTTTCTTT
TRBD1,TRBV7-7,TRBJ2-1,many,CASSLKRTGPSEQFF,TGTGCTAGCAGCCTTAAACGGACAGGGCCCAGTGAGCAGTTCTTC
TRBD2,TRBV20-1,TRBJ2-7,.,CSARDRLAGVSEQYF,TGCAGTGCTAGAGATAGGCTAGCGGGAGTTAGCGAGCAGTACTTC
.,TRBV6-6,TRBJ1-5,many,CASSWTASNQPQHF,TGTGCCAGCAGTTGGACAGCGAGCAATCAGCCCCAGCATTTT
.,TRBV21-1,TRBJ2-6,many,CASSLKEGDSRSGANVLTF,TGTGCCAGCAGCCTTAAAGAGGGGGACAGCCGCTCTGGGGCCAACGTCCTGACTTTC
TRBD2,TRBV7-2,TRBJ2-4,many,CASSTLAGTESIQYF,TGTGCCAGCAGCACCCTAGCGGGAACCGAAAGCATTCAGTACTTC
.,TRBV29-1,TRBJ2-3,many,CSVEWGTDTQYF,TGCAGCGTTGAGTGGGGCACAGATACGCAGTATTTT
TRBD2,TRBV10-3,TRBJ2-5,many,CASRGGTSGNQETQYF,TGTGCCAGCCGGGGGGGGACTAGCGGAAACCAAGAGACCCAGTACTTC
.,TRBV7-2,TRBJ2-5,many,CASSGGLQETQYF,TGTGCCAGCAGCGGGGGGCTCCAAGAGACCCAGTACTTC
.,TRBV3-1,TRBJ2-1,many,CASSRRSGEQFF,TGTGCCAGCAGCCGAAGAAGCGGGGAGCAGTTCTTC
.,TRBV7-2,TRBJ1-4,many,CASSLQGPNEKLFF,TGTGCCAGCAGCTTACAGGGGCCTAATGAAAAACTGTTTTTT
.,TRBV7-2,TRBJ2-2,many,CASSLVYTGELFF,TGTGCCAGCAGCTTAGTCTACACCGGGGAGCTGTTTTTT
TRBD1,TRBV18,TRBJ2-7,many,CASSLGTDRVYF,TGTGCCAGCTCACTTGGGACGGACAGGGTGTACTTC
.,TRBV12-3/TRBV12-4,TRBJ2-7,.,CASSLGWRGSSYEQYF,TGTGCCAGCAGTTTGGGGTGGCGGGGAAGCTCCTACGAGCAGTACTTC
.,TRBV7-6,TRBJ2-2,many,CASSLGRAFSGELFF,TGTGCCAGCAGCTTGGGCCGGGCCTTCTCCGGGGAGCTGTTTTTT
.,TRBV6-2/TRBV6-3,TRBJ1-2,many,CASSYVGGPYGYTF,TGTGCCAGCAGTTACGTTGGGGGGCCCTATGGCTACACCTTC
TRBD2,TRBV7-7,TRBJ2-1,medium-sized,CASSFVPPETSGSPFYNEQFF,TGTGCTAGCAGCTTTGTACCCCCGGAGACTAGCGGGAGTCCATTCTACAATGAGCAGTTCTTC
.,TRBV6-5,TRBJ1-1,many,CASSSPAAATEAFF,TGTGCCAGCAGTTCCCCGGCAGCAGCCACTGAAGCTTTCTTT
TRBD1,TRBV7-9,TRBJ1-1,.,CASSLTGVADTEAFF,TGTGCCAGCAGTTTGACAGGGGTCGCGGACACTGAAGCTTTCTTT
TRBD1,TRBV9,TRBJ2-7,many,CASSTGTGGGREQYF,TGTGCCAGCAGCACCGGGACAGGGGGAGGTAGGGAGCAGTACTTC
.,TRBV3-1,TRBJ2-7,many,CASSSTYEQYF,TGTGCCAGCAGCTCTACCTACGAGCAGTACTTC
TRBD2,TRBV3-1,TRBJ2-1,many,CATRREGYNEQFF,TGTGCCACGAGGCGGGAGGGCTACAATGAGCAGTTCTTC
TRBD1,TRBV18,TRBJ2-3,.,CASSPTGQGADTQYF,TGTGCCAGCTCACCAACCGGACAGGGGGCGGATACGCAGTATTTT
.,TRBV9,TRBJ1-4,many,CASSVVSGEKLFF,TGTGCCAGCAGCGTAGTCAGCGGTGAAAAACTGTTTTTT
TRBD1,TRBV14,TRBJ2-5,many,CASSQYDREKETQYF,TGTGCCAGCAGCCAATATGACAGGGAAAAAGAGACCCAGTACTTC
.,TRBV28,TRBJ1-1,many,CASSPSGYEAFF,TGTGCCAGCAGCCCCTCGGGGTATGAAGCTTTCTTT
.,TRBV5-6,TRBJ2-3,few,CASTQDTQYF,TGTGCCAGCACCCAAGATACGCAGTATTTT
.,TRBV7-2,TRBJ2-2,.,CASSLAPQGYTGELFF,TGTGCCAGCAGCTTAGCGCCCCAGGGTTACACCGGGGAGCTGTTTTTT
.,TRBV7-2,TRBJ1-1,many,CASSFRGEAFF,TGTGCCAGCAGCTTTAGGGGTGAAGCTTTCTTT
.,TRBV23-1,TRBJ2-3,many,CASSQSGDISLWDTQYF,TGCGCCAGCAGTCAATCAGGCGACATATCCCTCTGGGATACGCAGTATTTT
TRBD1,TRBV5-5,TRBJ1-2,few,CASSARDRAGGYTF,TGTGCCAGCAGCGCCAGGGACAGGGCCGGAGGCTACACCTTC
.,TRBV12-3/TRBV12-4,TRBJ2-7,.,CASSLQGVRYEQYF,TGTGCCAGCAGTTTACAGGGAGTTCGCTACGAGCAGTACTTC
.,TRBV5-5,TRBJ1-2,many,CASSLVTRSYGYTF,TGTGCCAGCAGCTTGGTCACGAGGAGCTATGGCTACACCTTC
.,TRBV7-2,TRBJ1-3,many,CASSLDGTAGNTIYF,TGTGCCAGCAGCTTAGATGGGACTGCTGGAAACACCATATATTTT